Listed below are T cell receptor beta chains from one sample, sequenced in a study of shared clonotypes between healthy human individuals. TCRdb's copy holds only in-frame clones and misses some; the assay was immunoSEQ multiplex PCR. Of 850,000 to 1,200,000 clones listed, under 80% are singletons. Input material: memory CD4+ T cells sorted from blood. The receptors here all came from a young man in good health. The CDR3 runs from the conserved cysteine through the conserved F or W. Each record gives: J gene, D gene, clone size, V gene, CDR3 DNA, CDR3 protein. A D gene is named only where the DNA matches it firmly. Expanded clones get a size class; other rows say once, few or many, or leave the size out.

j_call: TRBJ2-3
d_call: -
clone_size: few
v_call: TRBV5-4
cdr3_nt: TGTGCCAGCAGCCCGGGTGGGGTTAGCACAGATACGCAGTATTTT
cdr3_aa: CASSPGGVSTDTQYF

j_call: TRBJ1-5
d_call: -
clone_size: -
v_call: TRBV18
cdr3_nt: TGTGCCAGCTCACCGGGGATTAGCAATCAGCCCCAGCATTTT
cdr3_aa: CASSPGISNQPQHF

j_call: TRBJ2-7
d_call: TRBD1
clone_size: -
v_call: TRBV11-2
cdr3_nt: TGTGCCAGCAGCTTAACGACCAGGGGGCCCCGCTCCTACGAGCAGTACTTC
cdr3_aa: CASSLTTRGPRSYEQYF

j_call: TRBJ1-4
d_call: TRBD1
clone_size: -
v_call: TRBV10-3
cdr3_nt: TGTGCCATCAGTGAGCTAGGACAGGGCGGTGAAAAACTGTTTTTT
cdr3_aa: CAISELGQGGEKLFF

j_call: TRBJ2-1
d_call: TRBD2
clone_size: -
v_call: TRBV5-4
cdr3_nt: TGTGCCAGCAGCTTGGAGGGTGGCGGGAGAGTCAATGAGCAGTTCTTC
cdr3_aa: CASSLEGGGRVNEQFF

j_call: TRBJ2-7
d_call: -
clone_size: -
v_call: TRBV2
cdr3_nt: TGTGCCAGCAGCCGAGGGCGGGCCTACGAGCAGTACTTC
cdr3_aa: CASSRGRAYEQYF

j_call: TRBJ1-2
d_call: TRBD1
clone_size: few
v_call: TRBV29-1
cdr3_nt: TGCAGCGCGTCTCAGGGGGCAGGCTATGGCTACACCTTC
cdr3_aa: CSASQGAGYGYTF

j_call: TRBJ1-6
d_call: TRBD1
clone_size: -
v_call: TRBV6-5
cdr3_nt: TGTGCCAGCAGTCGGGGGACAGGTGCAAATTCACCCCTCCACTTT
cdr3_aa: CASSRGTGANSPLHF

j_call: TRBJ1-6
d_call: -
clone_size: few
v_call: TRBV18
cdr3_nt: TGTGCCAGCTCACCAACGGGAAAGAATTCACCCCTCCACTTT
cdr3_aa: CASSPTGKNSPLHF

j_call: TRBJ2-7
d_call: TRBD2
clone_size: -
v_call: TRBV10-1
cdr3_nt: TGCGCCAGCAGTGAGTCGTCTAGCGGGAGATCCCACGAGCAGTACTTC
cdr3_aa: CASSESSSGRSHEQYF

j_call: TRBJ1-5
d_call: -
clone_size: few
v_call: TRBV2
cdr3_nt: TGTGCCAGCAGTGACTCGGGGGCGGGTCAGCCCCAGCATTTT
cdr3_aa: CASSDSGAGQPQHF

j_call: TRBJ2-7
d_call: -
clone_size: -
v_call: TRBV5-1
cdr3_nt: TGCGCCAGCAGCTCCTACCAAACCTCCTACGAGCAGTACTTC
cdr3_aa: CASSSYQTSYEQYF

j_call: TRBJ1-4
d_call: -
clone_size: many
v_call: TRBV7-8
cdr3_nt: TGTGCCAGCAGACAGAATGAAAAACTGTTTTTT
cdr3_aa: CASRQNEKLFF

j_call: TRBJ2-2
d_call: TRBD2
clone_size: few
v_call: TRBV10-3
cdr3_nt: TGTGCCATAGGACTAGCGGGAGACACCGGGGAGCTGTTTTTT
cdr3_aa: CAIGLAGDTGELFF

j_call: TRBJ1-5
d_call: -
clone_size: -
v_call: TRBV19
cdr3_nt: TGTGCCAGTGCTCGAGAGCCACGTCAGCCCCAGCATTTT
cdr3_aa: CASAREPRQPQHF

j_call: TRBJ2-7
d_call: -
clone_size: once
v_call: TRBV29-1
cdr3_nt: TGCAGCGTCACATCCCCTGGCGGCGAGCAGTACTTC
cdr3_aa: CSVTSPGGEQYF

j_call: TRBJ2-5
d_call: -
clone_size: -
v_call: TRBV10-2
cdr3_nt: TGCGCCAGCAGTGAGTCGAGGGGGGGTGCTGCTTGGGAGACCCAGTACTTC
cdr3_aa: CASSESRGGAAWETQYF

j_call: TRBJ2-5
d_call: TRBD1
clone_size: -
v_call: TRBV4-1
cdr3_nt: TGCGCCAGCAGCCAAGACCTCTCGTTTGGGACAGGGGGCCGTGAGACCCAGTACTTC
cdr3_aa: CASSQDLSFGTGGRETQYF

j_call: TRBJ2-7
d_call: -
clone_size: -
v_call: TRBV7-6
cdr3_nt: TGTGCCAGCAGCGAAAGCAGGGTAGGCGAGCAGTACTTC
cdr3_aa: CASSESRVGEQYF

j_call: TRBJ1-6
d_call: TRBD1
clone_size: -
v_call: TRBV4-1
cdr3_nt: TGCGCCAGCAGCCAAGGACAGGGGTTGCATAATTCACCCCTCCACTTT
cdr3_aa: CASSQGQGLHNSPLHF

j_call: TRBJ2-1
d_call: TRBD2
clone_size: few
v_call: TRBV11-2
cdr3_nt: TGTGCCAGCAGCCAAGTAGCGGGGTCCTACAATGAGCAGTTCTTC
cdr3_aa: CASSQVAGSYNEQFF

j_call: TRBJ1-2
d_call: -
clone_size: -
v_call: TRBV7-2
cdr3_nt: TGTGCCAGCAGCTCCTGGACAGAAGGCTACACCTTC
cdr3_aa: CASSSWTEGYTF

j_call: TRBJ2-5
d_call: -
clone_size: -
v_call: TRBV10-2
cdr3_nt: TGCGCCGCCGGGCTAGAGACCCAGTACTTC
cdr3_aa: CAAGLETQYF

j_call: TRBJ2-5
d_call: -
clone_size: -
v_call: TRBV30
cdr3_nt: TGTGCCTGGAGTCCCAGGGGCTGGGAGACCCAGTACTTC
cdr3_aa: CAWSPRGWETQYF

j_call: TRBJ1-2
d_call: -
clone_size: -
v_call: TRBV28
cdr3_nt: TGTGCCAGCAGGGCGGGCAGGGTTTATGGCTACACCTTC
cdr3_aa: CASRAGRVYGYTF

j_call: TRBJ2-1
d_call: -
clone_size: few
v_call: TRBV6-5
cdr3_nt: TGTGCCAGCAGTCCCCCCCGGAGAAACAATGAGCAGTTCTTC
cdr3_aa: CASSPPRRNNEQFF

j_call: TRBJ1-3
d_call: TRBD1
clone_size: -
v_call: TRBV7-3
cdr3_nt: TGTGCCAGCAGCCCGACGGGAGGTTCAGGGGGTGGAAACACCATATATTTT
cdr3_aa: CASSPTGGSGGGNTIYF

j_call: TRBJ2-7
d_call: -
clone_size: -
v_call: TRBV16
cdr3_nt: TGTGCCAGCAGCCAAGATGACAGGACGTCCTACGAGCAGTACTTC
cdr3_aa: CASSQDDRTSYEQYF

j_call: TRBJ2-5
d_call: -
clone_size: -
v_call: TRBV14
cdr3_nt: TGTGCCAGCAGCCAAGGTTCTCTGGTGCGGGGAATGGAGACCCAGTACTTC
cdr3_aa: CASSQGSLVRGMETQYF

j_call: TRBJ2-3
d_call: -
clone_size: -
v_call: TRBV6-5
cdr3_nt: TGTGCCAGCACAGACCCATACACAGATACGCAGTATTTT
cdr3_aa: CASTDPYTDTQYF

j_call: TRBJ2-5
d_call: -
clone_size: -
v_call: TRBV6-5
cdr3_nt: TGTGCCAGCAGTTACTCGGCCCAAGAGACCCAGTACTTC
cdr3_aa: CASSYSAQETQYF

j_call: TRBJ2-3
d_call: TRBD2
clone_size: -
v_call: TRBV11-3
cdr3_nt: TGTGCCAGTTCCGATAGCGGGGGCCGCACAGATACGCAGTATTTT
cdr3_aa: CASSDSGGRTDTQYF

j_call: TRBJ1-2
d_call: -
clone_size: -
v_call: TRBV6-4
cdr3_nt: TGTGCCAGCAGACCCCGCTCTGGACAGAACTATGGCTACACCTTC
cdr3_aa: CASRPRSGQNYGYTF

j_call: TRBJ2-5
d_call: TRBD1
clone_size: once
v_call: TRBV6-5
cdr3_nt: TGTGCCAGCACCGGGACAGGGAAAGAGACCCAGTACTTC
cdr3_aa: CASTGTGKETQYF

j_call: TRBJ1-2
d_call: -
clone_size: -
v_call: TRBV28
cdr3_nt: TGTGCCAGCAGTTTGATGGGGAACCGCTATGGCTACACCTTC
cdr3_aa: CASSLMGNRYGYTF

j_call: TRBJ2-2
d_call: -
clone_size: -
v_call: TRBV7-2
cdr3_nt: TGTGCCAGCAGCCCCCGGCAGAACACCGGGGAGCTGTTTTTT
cdr3_aa: CASSPRQNTGELFF

j_call: TRBJ1-2
d_call: -
clone_size: -
v_call: TRBV25-1
cdr3_nt: TGTGCCAGCAGTGAATTGGGGGGAAGTGGCTACACCTTC
cdr3_aa: CASSELGGSGYTF

j_call: TRBJ2-1
d_call: -
clone_size: -
v_call: TRBV6-5
cdr3_nt: TGTGCCAGCAGTTCACGAGCACATTACAATGAGCAGTTCTTC
cdr3_aa: CASSSRAHYNEQFF

j_call: TRBJ2-4
d_call: -
clone_size: -
v_call: TRBV11-3
cdr3_nt: TGTGCCAGCAGCTTTAGGAGCTTCGCCAAAAACATTCAGTACTTC
cdr3_aa: CASSFRSFAKNIQYF

j_call: TRBJ2-3
d_call: -
clone_size: -
v_call: TRBV19
cdr3_nt: TGTGCCAGTAGTCCCTGGGGGCCTAGCACAGATACGCAGTATTTT
cdr3_aa: CASSPWGPSTDTQYF

j_call: TRBJ1-2
d_call: TRBD1
clone_size: -
v_call: TRBV18
cdr3_nt: TGTGCCAGCTCACTATCAGGGGGAGACGGCTATGGCTACACCTTC
cdr3_aa: CASSLSGGDGYGYTF

j_call: TRBJ1-3
d_call: -
clone_size: once
v_call: TRBV29-1
cdr3_nt: TGCAGCGTTGGGGTTACGGCCGGAAACACCATATATTTT
cdr3_aa: CSVGVTAGNTIYF

j_call: TRBJ2-1
d_call: TRBD1
clone_size: once
v_call: TRBV7-2
cdr3_nt: TGTGCCAGCAGCTTTGGCAGGGGGCGGAATGAGCAGTTCTTC
cdr3_aa: CASSFGRGRNEQFF

j_call: TRBJ1-2
d_call: -
clone_size: -
v_call: TRBV5-3
cdr3_nt: TGTGCCAGAAGCCTCCATCAGGTAAAGAACTATGGCTACACCTTC
cdr3_aa: CARSLHQVKNYGYTF

j_call: TRBJ2-5
d_call: -
clone_size: few
v_call: TRBV2
cdr3_nt: TGTGCCAGCACACAGCAAGAGACCCAGTACTTC
cdr3_aa: CASTQQETQYF

j_call: TRBJ2-3
d_call: -
clone_size: once
v_call: TRBV2
cdr3_nt: TGTGCCAGCAGTCTTGACTCAGATACGCAGTATTTT
cdr3_aa: CASSLDSDTQYF

j_call: TRBJ2-2
d_call: TRBD2
clone_size: once
v_call: TRBV2
cdr3_nt: TGTGCCAGCAGACTAGCGGGGGGTGCCGCCGGGGAGCTGTTTTTT
cdr3_aa: CASRLAGGAAGELFF